This T cell receptor beta chain originates from a study of OX40 agonist ivuxolimab in advanced cancers. As for the study more broadly: Ivuxolimab, which targeted the costimulatory receptor OX40 (CD134), was an agonistic, fully human IgG2 monoclonal antibody. Intravenous ivuxolimab was administered to patients every 2 weeks at six dose levels: 0.01, 0.1, 0.3, 1.5, 3 and 10 mg/kg. A male proportion of about 79% and a mean age of 60 years, ranging from roughly 23 to 79, were recorded for the dose-escalation cohort. The paper describes the monotherapy dose-escalation part (N = 52 patients) of the phase I trial of ivuxolimab. Of the roughly 54 patients in dose escalation, about 20 had hepatocellular carcinoma, some 15 had melanoma, 9 had renal cell carcinoma and 9 had head and neck cancer. Patients were allowed to have had prior anti-PD-1, anti-PD-L1 or anti-CTLA-4 therapy, and 30% to 40% of the dose-escalation patients had previously received checkpoint inhibitors. Partial responses were achieved by three dose-escalation patients, of whom one had hepatocellular carcinoma and two had cutaneous melanoma. Peripheral TCRbeta sequencing aimed to test whether ivuxolimab altered TCR sequence diversity and caused clonal T-cell expansion.

To sequence the TCRbeta CDR3 region, genomic DNA was isolated from the sorted cells. TCRbeta CDR3 regions were sequenced using the immunoSEQ Assay. TCRdb carries this immuneACCESS record with in-frame sequences only. Its versions omit some clonotypes, under half of them owing to an unresolved V gene in the studies checked, with the rest unexplained. In this sample the table shows tens of thousands of clones, 80% to 90% of which occur a single time. 1.5% to 2% of the sample rests with the top ten. V is reduced by 5 bases and J by 2 bases, leaving a spacing of 13 bases between them. Reading the germline V gene gives CDR1 MDHEN and CDR2 SYDVKM. Reading from cysteine to phenylalanine, the CDR3 counts 15 amino acids. Only the CDR3 DNA is retained, 45 bases long and in frame from the first base. General study outcomes and caveats: Clonal expansion of both CD4+ and CD8+ blood T cells was observed from baseline to week 6 at doses 0.1 to 3.0 mg/kg. After ivuxolimab, CD8+ T cells had more expanded clones than CD4+ T cells on average. In the 0.1-3.0 mg/kg groups, partial responders were among the patients with the lowest normalized peripheral clonal expansion, particularly in CD8+ T cells. Antigen specificity was not determined for the clonally expanded peripheral T cells. Low levels of normalized T-cell clonal expansion were also seen in some patients who did not respond.

Patients with autoimmune disease history or receiving systemic immunosuppression were excluded from the trial. Peripheral blood for TCR sequencing was drawn from every dose cohort at baseline, at cycle 4 day 1 and at cycle 7 day 1. The samples were taken from a phase I, first-in-human, multicenter, open-label dose-escalation trial of ivuxolimab. Adults with locally advanced or metastatic melanoma, renal cell, hepatocellular, or head and neck squamous cell carcinoma were enrolled in the trial. Before TCR sequencing, CD4+ and CD8+ T cells were separately sorted from peripheral blood. A word on this clone: Its antigen remains undetermined. No base quality information exists; no much larger clone differs at one position.

The origin of this receptor is an adult with an advanced solid tumor such as melanoma, head and neck, liver or kidney cancer. The input for sequencing was CD4+ or CD8+ T cells sorted from blood, taken in a trial of the OX40 agonist ivuxolimab. The sequence joins TRBV28 to TRBJ1-5, with the D gene not confidently named. The DNA sequence reads TGTGCCAGCAGTCTGCCGGCAGTGGGCAATCAGCCCCAGCATTTT. Its product reads: CASSLPAVGNQPQHF.